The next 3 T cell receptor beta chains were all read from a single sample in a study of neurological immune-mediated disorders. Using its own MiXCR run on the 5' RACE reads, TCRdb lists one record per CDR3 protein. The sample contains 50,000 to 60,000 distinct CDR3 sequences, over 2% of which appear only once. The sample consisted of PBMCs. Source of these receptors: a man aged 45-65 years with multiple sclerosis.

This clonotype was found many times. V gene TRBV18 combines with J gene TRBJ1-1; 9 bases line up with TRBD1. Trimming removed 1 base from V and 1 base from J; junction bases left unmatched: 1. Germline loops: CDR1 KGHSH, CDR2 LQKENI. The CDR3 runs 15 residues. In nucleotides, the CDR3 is TGTGCCAGCTCACCACGGGGACAGGGGAACACTGAAGCTTTCTTT. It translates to CASSPRGQGNTEAFF.

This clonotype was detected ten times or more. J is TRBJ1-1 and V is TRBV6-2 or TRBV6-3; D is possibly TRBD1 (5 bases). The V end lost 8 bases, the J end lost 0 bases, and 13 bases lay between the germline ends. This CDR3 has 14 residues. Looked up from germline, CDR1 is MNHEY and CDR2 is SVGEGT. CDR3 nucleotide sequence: TGTGCCAGCCGGAAGGGACGGCTGAACACTGAAGCTTTCTTT. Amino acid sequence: CASRKGRLNTEAFF.

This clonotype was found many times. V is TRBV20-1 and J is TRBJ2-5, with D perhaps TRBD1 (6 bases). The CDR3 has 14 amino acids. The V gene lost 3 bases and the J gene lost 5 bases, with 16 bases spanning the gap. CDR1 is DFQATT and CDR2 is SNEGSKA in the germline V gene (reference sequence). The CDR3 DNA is TGCAGTGCTAGGAAAACAGGGTCAAGGGAGACCCAGTACTTC. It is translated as CSARKTGSRETQYF.